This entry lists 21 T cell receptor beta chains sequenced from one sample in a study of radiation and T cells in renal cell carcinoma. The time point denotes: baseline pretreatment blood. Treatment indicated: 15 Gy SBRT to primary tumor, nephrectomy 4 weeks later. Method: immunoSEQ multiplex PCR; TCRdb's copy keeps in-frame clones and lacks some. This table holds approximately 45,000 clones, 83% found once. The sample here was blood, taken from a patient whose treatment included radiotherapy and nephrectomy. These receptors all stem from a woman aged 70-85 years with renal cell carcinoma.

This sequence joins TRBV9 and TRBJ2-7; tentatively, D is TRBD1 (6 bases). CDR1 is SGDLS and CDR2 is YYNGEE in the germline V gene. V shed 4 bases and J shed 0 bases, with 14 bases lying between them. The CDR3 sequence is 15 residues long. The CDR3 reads CASSRSWGPSYEQYF. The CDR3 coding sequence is TGTGCCAGCAGCCGTAGTTGGGGGCCCTCCTACGAGCAGTACTTC.

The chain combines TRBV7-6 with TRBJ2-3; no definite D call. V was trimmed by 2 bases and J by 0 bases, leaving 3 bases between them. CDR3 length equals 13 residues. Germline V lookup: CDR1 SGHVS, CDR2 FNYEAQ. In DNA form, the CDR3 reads TGTGCCAGCAGCTTAATAAGCACAGATACGCAGTATTTT. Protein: CASSLISTDTQYF.

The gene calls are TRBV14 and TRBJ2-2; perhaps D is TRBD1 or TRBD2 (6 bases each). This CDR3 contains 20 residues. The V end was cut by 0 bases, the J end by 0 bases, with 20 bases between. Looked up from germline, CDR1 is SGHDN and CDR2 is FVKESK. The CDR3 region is CASSQEGGHLGFTNTGELFF. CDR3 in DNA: TGTGCCAGCAGCCAAGAGGGGGGCCATCTGGGGTTTACGAACACCGGGGAGCTGTTTTTT. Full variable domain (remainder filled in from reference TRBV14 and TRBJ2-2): EAGVTQFPSHSVIEKGQTVTLRCDPISGHDNLYWYRRVMGKEIKFLLHFVKESKQDESGMPNNRFLAERTGGTYSTLKVQPAELEDSGVYFCASSQEGGHLGFTNTGELFFGEGSRLTVL.

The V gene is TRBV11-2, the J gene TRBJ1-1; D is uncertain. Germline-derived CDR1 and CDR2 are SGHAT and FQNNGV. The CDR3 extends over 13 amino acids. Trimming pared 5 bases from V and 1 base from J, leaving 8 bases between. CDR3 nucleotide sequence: TGTGCCAGCAGCAGGGCGGAGAACACTGAAGCTTTCTTT. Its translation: CASSRAENTEAFF.

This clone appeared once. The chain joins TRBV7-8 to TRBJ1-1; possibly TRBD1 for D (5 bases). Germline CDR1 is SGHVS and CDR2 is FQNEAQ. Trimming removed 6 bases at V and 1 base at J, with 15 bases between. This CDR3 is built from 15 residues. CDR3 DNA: TGTGCCAGCAGTCCCGCGGGGGGAAGGAACACTGAAGCTTTCTTT. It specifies CASSPAGGRNTEAFF.

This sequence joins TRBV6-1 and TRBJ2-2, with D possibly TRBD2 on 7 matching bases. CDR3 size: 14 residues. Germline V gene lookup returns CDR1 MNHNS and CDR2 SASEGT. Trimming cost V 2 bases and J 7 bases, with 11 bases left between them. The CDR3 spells CASSEIRGGGELFF. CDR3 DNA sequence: TGTGCCAGCAGTGAAATAAGGGGGGGCGGGGAGCTGTTTTTT.

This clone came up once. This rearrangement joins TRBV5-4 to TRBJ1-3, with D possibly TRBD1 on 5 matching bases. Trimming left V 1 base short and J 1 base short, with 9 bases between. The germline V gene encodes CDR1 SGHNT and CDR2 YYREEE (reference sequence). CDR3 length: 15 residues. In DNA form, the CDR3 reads TGTGCCAGCAGCTTGCAAGGGGCGTCTGGAAACACCATATATTTT. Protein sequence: CASSLQGASGNTIYF.

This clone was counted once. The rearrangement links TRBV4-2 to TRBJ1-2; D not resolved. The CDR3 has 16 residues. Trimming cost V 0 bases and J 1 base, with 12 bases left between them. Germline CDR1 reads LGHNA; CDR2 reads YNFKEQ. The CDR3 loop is CASSQDLIGFNYGYTF. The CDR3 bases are TGTGCCAGCAGCCAAGATTTGATAGGGTTTAACTATGGCTACACCTTC.

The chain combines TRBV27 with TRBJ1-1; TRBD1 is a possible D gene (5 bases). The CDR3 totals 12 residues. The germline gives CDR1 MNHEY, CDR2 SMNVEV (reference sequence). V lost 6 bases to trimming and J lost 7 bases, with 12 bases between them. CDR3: CASSPDRFEAFF. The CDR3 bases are TGTGCCAGCAGCCCTGACAGATTTGAAGCTTTCTTT.

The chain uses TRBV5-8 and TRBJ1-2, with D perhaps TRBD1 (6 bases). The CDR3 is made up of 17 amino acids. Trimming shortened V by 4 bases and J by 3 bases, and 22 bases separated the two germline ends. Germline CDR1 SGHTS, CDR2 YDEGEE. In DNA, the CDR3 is TGTGCCAGCAGCCCGACAGGACGCTCCCACCTATACTATGGCTACACCTTC. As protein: CASSPTGRSHLYYGYTF.

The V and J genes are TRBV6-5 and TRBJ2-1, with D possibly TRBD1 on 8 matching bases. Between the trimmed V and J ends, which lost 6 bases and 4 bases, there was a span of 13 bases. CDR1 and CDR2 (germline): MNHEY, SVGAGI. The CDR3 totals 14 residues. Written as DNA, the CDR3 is TGTGCCAGCAGCCTACAGGGGGGGTACAATGAGCAGTTCTTC. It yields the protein CASSLQGGYNEQFF.

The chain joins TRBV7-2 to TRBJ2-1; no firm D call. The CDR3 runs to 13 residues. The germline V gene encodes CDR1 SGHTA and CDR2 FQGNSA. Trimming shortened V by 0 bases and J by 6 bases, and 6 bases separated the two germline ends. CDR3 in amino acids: CASSLASSNEQFF. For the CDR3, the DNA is TGTGCCAGCAGCTTAGCGTCTAGCAATGAGCAGTTCTTC.

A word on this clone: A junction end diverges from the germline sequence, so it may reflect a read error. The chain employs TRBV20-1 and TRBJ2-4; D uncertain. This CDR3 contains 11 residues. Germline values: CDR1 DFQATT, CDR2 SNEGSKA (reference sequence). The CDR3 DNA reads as TGTACCCTTCTAGCCAAAAACATTCAGTACTTC. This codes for CTLLAKNIQYF.

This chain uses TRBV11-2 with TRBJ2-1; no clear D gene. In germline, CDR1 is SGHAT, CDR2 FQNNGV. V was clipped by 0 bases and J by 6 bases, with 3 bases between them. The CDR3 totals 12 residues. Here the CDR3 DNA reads TGTGCCAGCAGCTTAGATTTCAATGAGCAGTTCTTC. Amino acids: CASSLDFNEQFF.

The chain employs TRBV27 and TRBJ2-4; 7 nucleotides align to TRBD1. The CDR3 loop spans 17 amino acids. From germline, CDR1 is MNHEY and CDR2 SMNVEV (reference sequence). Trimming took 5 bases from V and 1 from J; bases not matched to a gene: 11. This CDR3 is CASSRFETGSAKNIQYF. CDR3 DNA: TGTGCCAGCAGTAGGTTTGAGACAGGGTCGGCCAAAAACATTCAGTACTTC.

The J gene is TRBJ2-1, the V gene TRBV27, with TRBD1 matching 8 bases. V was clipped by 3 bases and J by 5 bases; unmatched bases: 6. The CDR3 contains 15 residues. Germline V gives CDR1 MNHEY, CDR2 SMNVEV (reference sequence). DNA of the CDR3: TGTGCCAGCAGTTTTCTCAGGGGGCCTAACAATGAGCAGTTCTTC. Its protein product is CASSFLRGPNNEQFF.

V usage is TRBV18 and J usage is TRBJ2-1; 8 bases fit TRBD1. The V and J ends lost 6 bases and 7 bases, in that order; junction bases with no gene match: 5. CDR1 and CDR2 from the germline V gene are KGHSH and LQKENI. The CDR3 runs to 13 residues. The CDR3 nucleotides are TGTGCCAGCTCGGTGGACAGGGCGAATGAGCAGTTCTTC. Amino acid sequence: CASSVDRANEQFF.

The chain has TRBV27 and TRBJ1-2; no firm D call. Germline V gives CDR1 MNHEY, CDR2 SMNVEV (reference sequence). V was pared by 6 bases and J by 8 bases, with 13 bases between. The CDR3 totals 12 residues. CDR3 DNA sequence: TGTGCCAGCAGCGGGATACAAGGGGGCTACACCTTC. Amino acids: CASSGIQGGYTF.

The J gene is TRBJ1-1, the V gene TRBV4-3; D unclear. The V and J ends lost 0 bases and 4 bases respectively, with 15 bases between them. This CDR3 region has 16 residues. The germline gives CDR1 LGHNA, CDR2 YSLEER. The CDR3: CASSQEGALYITEAFF. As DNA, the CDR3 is TGCGCCAGCAGCCAAGAGGGAGCCCTATATATCACTGAAGCTTTCTTT.

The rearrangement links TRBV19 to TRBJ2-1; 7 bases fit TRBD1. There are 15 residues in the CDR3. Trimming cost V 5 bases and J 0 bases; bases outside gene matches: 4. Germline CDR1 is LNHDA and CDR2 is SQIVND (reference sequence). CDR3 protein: CASSPTGSSYNEQFF. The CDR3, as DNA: TGTGCCAGTAGTCCGACAGGGAGCTCCTACAATGAGCAGTTCTTC.

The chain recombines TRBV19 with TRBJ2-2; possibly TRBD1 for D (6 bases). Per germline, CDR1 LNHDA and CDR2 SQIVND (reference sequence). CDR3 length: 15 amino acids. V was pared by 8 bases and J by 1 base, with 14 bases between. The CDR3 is CASCPLGGNTGELFF. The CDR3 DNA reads TGTGCCAGTTGCCCTTTAGGGGGGAACACCGGGGAGCTGTTTTTT.